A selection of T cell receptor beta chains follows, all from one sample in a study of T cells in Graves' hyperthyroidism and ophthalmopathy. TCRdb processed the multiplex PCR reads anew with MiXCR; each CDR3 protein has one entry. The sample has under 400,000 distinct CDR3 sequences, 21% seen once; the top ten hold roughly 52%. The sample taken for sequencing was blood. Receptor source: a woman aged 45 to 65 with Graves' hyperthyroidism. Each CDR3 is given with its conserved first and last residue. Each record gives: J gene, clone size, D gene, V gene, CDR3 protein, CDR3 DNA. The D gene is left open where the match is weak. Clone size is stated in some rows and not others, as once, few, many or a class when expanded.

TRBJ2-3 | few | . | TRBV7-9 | CASRLGPASTDTQYF | TGTGCCAGCAGGCTAGGGCCTGCTAGCACAGATACGCAGTATTTT
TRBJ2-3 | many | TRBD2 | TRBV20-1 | CSARDLGLAGITDTQYF | TGCAGTGCTAGAGATCTGGGACTAGCGGGGATCACAGATACGCAGTATTTT
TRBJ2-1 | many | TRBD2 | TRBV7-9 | CASSLTGTSPINEQFF | TGTGCCAGCAGCCTAACCGGGACTAGCCCCATCAATGAGCAGTTCTTC
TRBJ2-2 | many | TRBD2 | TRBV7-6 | CASSRDRDYGTGELFF | TGTGCCAGCAGTCGAGACCGGGACTACGGCACCGGGGAGCTGTTTTTT
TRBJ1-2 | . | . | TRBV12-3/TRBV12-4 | CASSLAWSPRDGYTF | TGTGCCAGCAGTTTAGCGTGGTCCCCCAGGGATGGCTACACCTTC
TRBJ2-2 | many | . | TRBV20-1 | CSARVTGSRSNTGELFF | TGCAGTGCTAGAGTAACAGGCAGCCGATCGAACACCGGGGAGCTGTTTTTT
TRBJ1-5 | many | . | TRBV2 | CASSSPRAGYNQPQHF | TGTGCCAGCAGTTCCCCCCGGGCGGGATACAATCAGCCCCAGCATTTT
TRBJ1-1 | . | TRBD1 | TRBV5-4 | CASSSRGQGALNTEAFF | TGTGCCAGCAGCTCCCGAGGACAGGGGGCCTTGAACACTGAAGCTTTCTTT
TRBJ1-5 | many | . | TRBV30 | CAWNPRGQRNQPQHF | TGTGCCTGGAACCCCAGGGGACAAAGAAATCAGCCCCAGCATTTT
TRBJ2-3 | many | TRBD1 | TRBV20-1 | CSASYSGQGADTQYF | TGCAGTGCTAGTTACTCGGGACAGGGGGCAGATACGCAGTATTTT
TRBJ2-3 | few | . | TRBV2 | CASRPMNTQYF | TGTGCCAGCAGACCTATGAATACGCAGTATTTT
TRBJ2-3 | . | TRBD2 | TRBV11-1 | CASSGGASGRTDTQYF | TGTGCCAGCAGTGGGGGGGCGAGCGGGAGAACAGATACGCAGTATTTT
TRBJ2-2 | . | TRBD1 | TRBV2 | CASSGTGGGTGELFF | TGTGCCAGCAGTGGGACAGGGGGCGGCACCGGGGAGCTGTTTTTT
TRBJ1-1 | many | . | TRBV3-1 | CASSQTGNTEAFF | TGTGCCAGCAGCCAGACAGGGAACACTGAAGCTTTCTTT
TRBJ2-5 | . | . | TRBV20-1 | CSAKDPIEGTQYF | TGCAGTGCCAAGGACCCTATCGAGGGGACCCAGTACTTC
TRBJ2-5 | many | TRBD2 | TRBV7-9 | CASSLDRLLAGGPRDQETQYF | TGTGCCAGCAGCTTAGACCGACTACTAGCGGGAGGGCCCCGGGACCAAGAGACCCAGTACTTC
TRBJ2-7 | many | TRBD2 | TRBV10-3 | CAIRPRLAGGPSWNEQYF | TGTGCCATCAGACCCAGACTAGCGGGAGGGCCTTCTTGGAACGAGCAGTACTTC
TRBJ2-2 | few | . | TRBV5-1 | CASSLVGDPGELFF | TGCGCCAGCAGCTTAGTTGGGGATCCCGGGGAGCTGTTTTTT
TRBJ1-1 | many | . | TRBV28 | CASVTLGGAEAFF | TGTGCCAGCGTTACGCTGGGGGGGGCGGAAGCTTTCTTT
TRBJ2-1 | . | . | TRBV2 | CASSRDSPRLYNEQFF | TGTGCCAGCAGCCGGGACTCCCCAAGGCTCTACAATGAGCAGTTCTTC
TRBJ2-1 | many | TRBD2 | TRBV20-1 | CSARLTSVPFNEQFF | TGCAGTGCTAGGTTGACTAGCGTCCCTTTCAATGAGCAGTTCTTC
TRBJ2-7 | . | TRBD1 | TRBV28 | CASRGTGEIYEQYF | TGTGCCAGCAGGGGGACAGGGGAGATCTACGAGCAGTACTTC
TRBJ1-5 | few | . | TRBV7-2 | CASSRSGIEQPQHF | TGTGCCAGCAGCCGTTCAGGGATAGAGCAGCCCCAGCATTTT
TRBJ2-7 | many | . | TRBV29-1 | CSVGSGVYEQYF | TGCAGCGTTGGGTCGGGAGTTTACGAGCAGTACTTC
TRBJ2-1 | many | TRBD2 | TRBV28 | CASSLLTSGSSYNEQFF | TGTGCCAGCAGTTTATTGACTAGCGGGAGTTCATACAATGAGCAGTTCTTC
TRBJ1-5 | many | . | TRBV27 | CASGYRRGYQPQHF | TGTGCCAGCGGATACAGGAGAGGATATCAGCCCCAGCATTTT
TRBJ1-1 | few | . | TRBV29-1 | CSVADTEAFF | TGCAGCGTTGCCGACACTGAAGCTTTCTTT
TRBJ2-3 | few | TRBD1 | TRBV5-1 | CASSLVTGGADTQYF | TGCGCCAGCAGCTTAGTGACAGGGGGCGCAGATACGCAGTATTTT
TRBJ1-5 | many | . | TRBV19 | CASSTSGRNQPQHF | TGTGCCAGTAGTACCTCAGGGCGGAATCAGCCCCAGCATTTT
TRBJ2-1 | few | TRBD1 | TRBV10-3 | CAISNRGSYNEQFF | TGTGCCATCAGTAACAGGGGTTCCTACAATGAGCAGTTCTTC
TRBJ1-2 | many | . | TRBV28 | CASSPPGVIYGYTF | TGTGCCAGCAGTCCCCCGGGGGTTATCTATGGCTACACCTTC
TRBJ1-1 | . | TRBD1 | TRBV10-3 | CAIRTGGNTEAFF | TGTGCCATCAGGACAGGGGGAAACACTGAAGCTTTCTTT
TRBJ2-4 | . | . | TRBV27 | CASSPQWAKGGNIQYF | TGTGCCAGCAGTCCCCAGTGGGCCAAGGGGGGTAACATTCAGTACTTC
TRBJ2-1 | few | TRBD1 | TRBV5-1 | CASMGARQGIYNEQFF | TGCGCCAGCATGGGAGCACGACAGGGGATTTACAATGAGCAGTTCTTC
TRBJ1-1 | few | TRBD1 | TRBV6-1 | CASSKDRGAFF | TGTGCCAGCAGTAAAGACAGGGGAGCTTTCTTT
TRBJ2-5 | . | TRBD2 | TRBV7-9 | CASSLATSGRGEETQYF | TGTGCCAGCAGCTTAGCTACCAGCGGGAGGGGGGAAGAGACCCAGTACTTC
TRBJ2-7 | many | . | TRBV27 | CASKYGGRSSTYEQYF | TGTGCCAGCAAATATGGCGGACGCTCGTCAACCTACGAGCAGTACTTC
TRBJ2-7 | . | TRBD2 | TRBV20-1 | CSAAGTTWYEQYF | TGCAGTGCTGCCGGGACTACTTGGTACGAGCAGTACTTC
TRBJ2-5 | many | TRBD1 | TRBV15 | CATSSPGDRVETQYF | TGTGCCACCAGCAGTCCGGGGGACAGGGTAGAGACCCAGTACTTC
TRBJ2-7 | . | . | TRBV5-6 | CASSSYRAYEQYF | TGTGCCAGCAGCTCATACAGAGCCTACGAGCAGTACTTC
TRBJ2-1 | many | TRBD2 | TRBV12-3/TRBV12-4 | CASRTSGSNEQFF | TGTGCCAGCCGGACTAGCGGGAGTAATGAGCAGTTCTTC
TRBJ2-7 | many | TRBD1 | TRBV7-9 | CASSLGGTASSYEQYF | TGTGCCAGCAGCTTAGGAGGGACAGCAAGCTCCTACGAGCAGTACTTC
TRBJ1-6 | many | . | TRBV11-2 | CASSLVAGRDSPLHF | TGTGCCAGCAGCTTAGTGGCAGGGCGGGATTCACCCCTCCACTTT
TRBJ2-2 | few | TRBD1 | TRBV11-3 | CASSWTGAGELFF | TGTGCCAGCAGTTGGACAGGGGCCGGGGAGCTGTTTTTT
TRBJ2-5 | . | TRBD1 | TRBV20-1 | CSAYDRAGTQYF | TGCAGTGCTTACGACAGGGCGGGGACCCAGTACTTC